This section outlines one TCR beta chain sequence together with its context. Its antigen is currently unknown. This CDR3 is 15 amino acids long. The data derive from a study of monozygotic twins with inflammatory bowel disease. Whole-study findings and limits: There were differing immunosuppressive treatments, which may have added variability to patient repertoires. Reduced clonotype sharing with other individuals was observed in IBD patients relative to healthy twins, especially with disease activity.

TCRdb reprocessed the 5' RACE reads and stores each CDR3 protein as one record, lacking DNA. The clone table shows 85,000 to 110,000 distinct CDR3 sequences, with the ten largest holding roughly 1.9%. V gene TRBV12-3 or TRBV12-4 combines with J gene TRBJ2-3. The TCR was taken from a human donor with ulcerative colitis or Crohn's disease, or a healthy co-twin of an affected twin (not recorded which). The sample taken for sequencing was blood. CDR3 in amino acids: CASSLGQGVGDTQYF.